This TCR beta chain is from a study of blood T cell repertoires in COVID-19. Study-wide context: Acute-phase and convalescent COVID-19 samples originated in the United States, Italy and Spain. In each case, the material was cDNA or gDNA derived from T cells, B-cell-depleted T cells, or PBMCs.

J lost 8 bases, V lost 5 bases, and 6 bases had no gene match. Germline V gene lookup returns CDR1 SGHNT and CDR2 YENEEA. The CDR3 has 12 amino acids. Authors' methods: Estimation of nucleated cell counts relied on the amplification of reference gene primers. Here immunoSEQ multiplex PCR was the method, and the copy in TCRdb shows in-frame clones only, minus some. Clonal size and the V and J genes are those of that table, whereas D and trimming came from the DNA. The repertoire holds some 240,000 clones, with roughly nine tenths as singletons. The sequence came from a woman between 35 and 50 years old who had recovered from COVID-19. V is TRBV11-3 and J is TRBJ2-7; TRBD2 aligns across 7 bases. The sequencing sample was made of peripheral blood. The CDR3 spells CASSNGGGKQYF. The CDR3 DNA sequence: TGTGCCAGCAGCAACGGGGGAGGGAAGCAGTACTTC.